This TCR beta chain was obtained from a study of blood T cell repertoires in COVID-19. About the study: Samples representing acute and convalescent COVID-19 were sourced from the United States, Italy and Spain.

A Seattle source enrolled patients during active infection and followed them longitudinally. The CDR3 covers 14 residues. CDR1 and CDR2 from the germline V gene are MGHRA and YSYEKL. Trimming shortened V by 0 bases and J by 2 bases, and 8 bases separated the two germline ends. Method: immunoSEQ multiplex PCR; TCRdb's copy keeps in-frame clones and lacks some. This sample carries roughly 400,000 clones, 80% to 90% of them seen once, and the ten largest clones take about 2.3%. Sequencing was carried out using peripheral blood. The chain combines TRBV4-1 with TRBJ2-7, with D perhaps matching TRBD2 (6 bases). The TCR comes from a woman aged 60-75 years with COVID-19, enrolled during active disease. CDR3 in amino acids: CASSQEPGAYEQYF. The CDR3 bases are TGCGCCAGCAGCCAAGAACCGGGGGCCTACGAGCAGTACTTC.